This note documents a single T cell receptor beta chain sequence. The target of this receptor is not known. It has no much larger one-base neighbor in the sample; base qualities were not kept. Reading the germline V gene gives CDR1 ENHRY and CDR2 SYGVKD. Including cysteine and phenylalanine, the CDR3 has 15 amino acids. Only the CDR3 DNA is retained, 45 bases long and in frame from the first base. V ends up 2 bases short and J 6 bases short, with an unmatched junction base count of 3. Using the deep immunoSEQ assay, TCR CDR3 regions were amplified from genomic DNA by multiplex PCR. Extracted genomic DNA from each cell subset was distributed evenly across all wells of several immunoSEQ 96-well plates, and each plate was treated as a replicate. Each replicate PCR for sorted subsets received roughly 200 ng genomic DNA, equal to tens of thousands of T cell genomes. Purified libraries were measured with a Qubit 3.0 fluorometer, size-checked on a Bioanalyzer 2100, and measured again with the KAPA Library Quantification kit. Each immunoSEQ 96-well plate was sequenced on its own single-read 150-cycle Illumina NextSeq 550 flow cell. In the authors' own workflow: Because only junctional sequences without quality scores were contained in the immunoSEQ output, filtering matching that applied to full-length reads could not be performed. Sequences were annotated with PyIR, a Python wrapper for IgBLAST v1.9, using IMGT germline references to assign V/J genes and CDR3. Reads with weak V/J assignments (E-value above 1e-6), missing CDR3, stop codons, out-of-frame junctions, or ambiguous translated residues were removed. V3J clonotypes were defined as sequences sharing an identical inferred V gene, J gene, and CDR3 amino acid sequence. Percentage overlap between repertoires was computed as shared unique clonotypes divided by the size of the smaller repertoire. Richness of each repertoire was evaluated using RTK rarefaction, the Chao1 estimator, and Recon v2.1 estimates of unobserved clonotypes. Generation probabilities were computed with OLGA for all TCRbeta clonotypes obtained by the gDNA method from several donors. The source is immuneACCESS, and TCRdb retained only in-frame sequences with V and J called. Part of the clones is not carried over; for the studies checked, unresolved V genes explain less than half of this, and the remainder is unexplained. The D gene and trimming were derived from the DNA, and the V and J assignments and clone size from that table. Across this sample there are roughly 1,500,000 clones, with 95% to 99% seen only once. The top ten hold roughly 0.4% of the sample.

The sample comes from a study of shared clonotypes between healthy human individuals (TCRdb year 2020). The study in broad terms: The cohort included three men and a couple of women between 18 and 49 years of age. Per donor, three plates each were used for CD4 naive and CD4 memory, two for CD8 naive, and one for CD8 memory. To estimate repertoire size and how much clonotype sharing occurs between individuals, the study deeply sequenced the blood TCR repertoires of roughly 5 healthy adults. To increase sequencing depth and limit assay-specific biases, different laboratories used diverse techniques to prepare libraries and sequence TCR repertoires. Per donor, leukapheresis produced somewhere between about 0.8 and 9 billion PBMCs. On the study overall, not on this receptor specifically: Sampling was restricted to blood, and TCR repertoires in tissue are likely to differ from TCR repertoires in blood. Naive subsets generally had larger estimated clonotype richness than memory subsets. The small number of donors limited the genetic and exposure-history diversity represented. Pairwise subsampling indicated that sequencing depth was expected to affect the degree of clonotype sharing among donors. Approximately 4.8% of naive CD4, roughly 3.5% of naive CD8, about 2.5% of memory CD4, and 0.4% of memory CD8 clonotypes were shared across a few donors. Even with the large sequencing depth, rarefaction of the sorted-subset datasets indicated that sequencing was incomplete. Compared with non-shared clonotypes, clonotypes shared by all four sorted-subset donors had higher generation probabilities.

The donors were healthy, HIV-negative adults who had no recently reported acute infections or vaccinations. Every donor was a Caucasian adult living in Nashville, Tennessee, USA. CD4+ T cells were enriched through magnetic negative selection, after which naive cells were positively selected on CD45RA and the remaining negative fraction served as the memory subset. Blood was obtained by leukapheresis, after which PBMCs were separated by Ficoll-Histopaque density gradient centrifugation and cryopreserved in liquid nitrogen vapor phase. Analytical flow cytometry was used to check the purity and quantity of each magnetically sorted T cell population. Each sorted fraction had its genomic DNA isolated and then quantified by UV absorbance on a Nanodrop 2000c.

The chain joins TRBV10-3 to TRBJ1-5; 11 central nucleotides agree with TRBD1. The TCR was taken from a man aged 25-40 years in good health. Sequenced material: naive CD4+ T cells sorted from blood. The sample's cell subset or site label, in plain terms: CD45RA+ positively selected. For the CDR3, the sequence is CAISEGQGAGQPQHF. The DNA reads TGTGCCATCAGTGAGGGACAGGGGGCAGGTCAGCCCCAGCATTTT.